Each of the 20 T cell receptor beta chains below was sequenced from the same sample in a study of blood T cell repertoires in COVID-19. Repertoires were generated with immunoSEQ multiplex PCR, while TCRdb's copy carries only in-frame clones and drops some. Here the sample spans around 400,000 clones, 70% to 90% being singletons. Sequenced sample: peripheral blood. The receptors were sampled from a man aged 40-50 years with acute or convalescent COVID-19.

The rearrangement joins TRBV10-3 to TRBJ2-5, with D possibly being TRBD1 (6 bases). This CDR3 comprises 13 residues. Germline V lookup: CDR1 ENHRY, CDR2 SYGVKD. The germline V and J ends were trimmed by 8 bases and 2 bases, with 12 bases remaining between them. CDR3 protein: CAIQTGEQETQYF. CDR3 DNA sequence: TGTGCCATCCAGACAGGAGAGCAAGAGACCCAGTACTTC.

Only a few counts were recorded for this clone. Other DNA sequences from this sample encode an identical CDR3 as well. CDR3 region: CASSRGTDTQYF. CDR3 nucleotide sequence: TGTGCCAGCAGCAGGGGCACAGATACGCAGTATTTT. The V and J genes are TRBV12-3 or TRBV12-4 and TRBJ2-3, with D perhaps matching TRBD1 (5 bases). This CDR3 is built from 12 residues. V dropped 6 bases and J dropped 1 base, with 5 bases sitting between them.

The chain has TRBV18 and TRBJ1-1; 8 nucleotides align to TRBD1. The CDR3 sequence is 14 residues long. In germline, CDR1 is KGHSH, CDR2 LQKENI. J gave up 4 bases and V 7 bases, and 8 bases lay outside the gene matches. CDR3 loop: CASYAAGGSTEAFF. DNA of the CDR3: TGTGCCAGCTACGCCGCAGGGGGCAGCACTGAAGCTTTCTTT.

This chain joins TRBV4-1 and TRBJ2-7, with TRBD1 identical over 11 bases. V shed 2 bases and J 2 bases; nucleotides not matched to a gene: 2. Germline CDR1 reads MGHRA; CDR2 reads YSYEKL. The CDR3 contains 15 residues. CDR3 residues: CASSQWDRGTYEQYF. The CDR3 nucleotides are TGCGCCAGCAGCCAATGGGACAGGGGGACCTACGAGCAGTACTTC.

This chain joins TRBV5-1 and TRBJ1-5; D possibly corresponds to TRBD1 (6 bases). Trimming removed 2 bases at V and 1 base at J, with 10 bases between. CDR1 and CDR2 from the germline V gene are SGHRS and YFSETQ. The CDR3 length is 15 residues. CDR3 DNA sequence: TGCGCCAGCAGCTTCACAGGGAAGAGCAATCAGCCCCAGCATTTT. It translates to CASSFTGKSNQPQHF. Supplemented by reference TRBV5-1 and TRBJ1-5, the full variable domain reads KAGVTQTPRYLIKTRGQQVTLSCSPISGHRSVSWYQQTPGQGLQFLFEYFSETQRNKGNFPGRFSGRQFSNSRSEMNVSTLELGDSALYLCASSFTGKSNQPQHFGDGTRLSIL.

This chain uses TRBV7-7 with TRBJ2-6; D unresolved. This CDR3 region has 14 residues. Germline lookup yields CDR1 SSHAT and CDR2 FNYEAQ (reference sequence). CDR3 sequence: CARSTSSGANVLTF. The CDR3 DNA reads TGTGCTAGAAGCACCAGCTCTGGGGCCAACGTCCTGACTTTC.

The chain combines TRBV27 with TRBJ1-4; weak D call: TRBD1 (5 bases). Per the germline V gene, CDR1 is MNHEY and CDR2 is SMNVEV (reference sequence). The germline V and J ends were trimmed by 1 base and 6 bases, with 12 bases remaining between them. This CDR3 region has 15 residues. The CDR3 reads CASSLYAGPDEKLFF. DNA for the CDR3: TGTGCCAGCAGTTTATATGCGGGACCCGATGAAAAACTGTTTTTT.

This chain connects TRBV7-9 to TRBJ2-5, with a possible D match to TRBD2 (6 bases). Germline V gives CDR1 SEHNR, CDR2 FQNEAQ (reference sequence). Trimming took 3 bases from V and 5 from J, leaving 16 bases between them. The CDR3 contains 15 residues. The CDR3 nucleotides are TGTGCCAGCAGCTTCTGGGGTGGGGCGGGGGAGACCCAGTACTTC. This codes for CASSFWGGAGETQYF.

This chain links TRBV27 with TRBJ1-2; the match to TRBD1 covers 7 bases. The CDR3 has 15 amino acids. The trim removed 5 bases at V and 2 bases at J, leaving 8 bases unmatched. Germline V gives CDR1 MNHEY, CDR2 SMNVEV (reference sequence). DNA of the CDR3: TGTGCCAGCAGTCCACAGGGGTACTTGAACTATGGCTACACCTTC. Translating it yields CASSPQGYLNYGYTF.

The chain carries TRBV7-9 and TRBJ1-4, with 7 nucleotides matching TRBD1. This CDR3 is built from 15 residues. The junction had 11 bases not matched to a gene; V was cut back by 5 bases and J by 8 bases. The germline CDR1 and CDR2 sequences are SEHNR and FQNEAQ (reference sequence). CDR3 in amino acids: CASSEGARIYEKLFF. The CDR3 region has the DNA TGTGCCAGCAGCGAGGGGGCGCGGATCTACGAAAAACTGTTTTTT. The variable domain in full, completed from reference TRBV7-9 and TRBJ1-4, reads DTGVSQNPRHKITKRGQNVTFRCDPISEHNRLYWYRQTLGQGPEFLTYFQNEAQLEKSRLLSDRFSAERPKGSFSTLEIQRTEQGDSAMYLCASSEGARIYEKLFFGSGTQLSVL.

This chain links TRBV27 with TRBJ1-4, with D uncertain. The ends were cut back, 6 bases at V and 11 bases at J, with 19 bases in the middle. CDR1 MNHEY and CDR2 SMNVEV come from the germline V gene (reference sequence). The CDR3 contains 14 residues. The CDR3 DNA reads TGTGCCAGCAGCTCCAACGCTCCAAACAATAAACTGTTTTTT. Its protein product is CASSSNAPNNKLFF.

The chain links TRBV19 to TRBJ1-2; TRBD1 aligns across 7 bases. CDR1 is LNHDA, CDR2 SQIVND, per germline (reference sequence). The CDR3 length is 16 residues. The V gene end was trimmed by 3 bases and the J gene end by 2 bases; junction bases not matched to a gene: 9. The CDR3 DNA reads TGTGCCAGTAGTATGCCCGGGACAGCTCTAAACTATGGCTACACCTTC. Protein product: CASSMPGTALNYGYTF.

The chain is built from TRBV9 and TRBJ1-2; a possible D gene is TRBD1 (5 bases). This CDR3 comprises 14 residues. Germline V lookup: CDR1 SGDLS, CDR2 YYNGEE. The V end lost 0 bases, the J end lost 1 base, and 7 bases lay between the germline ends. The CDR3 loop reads CASSVEGNNYGYTF. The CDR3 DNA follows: TGTGCCAGCAGCGTAGAGGGGAATAACTATGGCTACACCTTC.

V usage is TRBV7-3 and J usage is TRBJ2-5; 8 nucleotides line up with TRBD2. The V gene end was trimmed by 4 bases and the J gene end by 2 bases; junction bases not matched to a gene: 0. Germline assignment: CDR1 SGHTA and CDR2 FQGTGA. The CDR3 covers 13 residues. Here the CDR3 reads CASSSGGQETQYF. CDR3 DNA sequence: TGTGCCAGCAGCTCGGGGGGGCAAGAGACCCAGTACTTC.

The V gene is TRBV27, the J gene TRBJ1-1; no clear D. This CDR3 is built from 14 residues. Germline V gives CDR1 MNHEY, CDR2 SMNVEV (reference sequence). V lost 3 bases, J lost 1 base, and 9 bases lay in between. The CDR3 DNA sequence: TGTGCCAGCAGTTTTCAGGATACGAACACTGAAGCTTTCTTT. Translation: CASSFQDTNTEAFF.

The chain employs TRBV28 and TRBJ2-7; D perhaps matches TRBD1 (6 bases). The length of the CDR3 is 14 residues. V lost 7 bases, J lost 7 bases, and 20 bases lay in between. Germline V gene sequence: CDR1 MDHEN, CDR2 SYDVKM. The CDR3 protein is CASTPGAFPLEQYF. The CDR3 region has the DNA TGTGCCAGCACCCCAGGGGCCTTCCCTTTGGAGCAGTACTTC.

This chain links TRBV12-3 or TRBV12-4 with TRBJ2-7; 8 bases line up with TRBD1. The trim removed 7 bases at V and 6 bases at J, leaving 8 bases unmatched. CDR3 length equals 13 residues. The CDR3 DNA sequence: TGTGCCAGCACTGGACAGGGTTGGCTCGAGCAGTACTTC. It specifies CASTGQGWLEQYF.

The CDR3 DNA reads TGTGCCAGCAGCTCTATTCAGGGAAGGATCGGGAACACTGAAGCTTTCTTT. The encoded protein is CASSSIQGRIGNTEAFF. V is TRBV11-2 and J is TRBJ1-1; weak D call: TRBD1 (5 bases). The CDR3 consists of 17 residues. From germline, CDR1 is SGHAT and CDR2 FQNNGV. V lost 4 bases, J lost 1 base, and 19 bases lay in between.

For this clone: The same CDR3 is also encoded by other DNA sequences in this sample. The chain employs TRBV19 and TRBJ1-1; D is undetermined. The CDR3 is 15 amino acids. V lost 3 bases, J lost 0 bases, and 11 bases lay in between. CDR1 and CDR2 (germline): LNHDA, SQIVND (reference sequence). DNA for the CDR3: TGTGCCAGTAGTATCACCGGAGCCATGAACACTGAAGCTTTCTTT. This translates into CASSITGAMNTEAFF.

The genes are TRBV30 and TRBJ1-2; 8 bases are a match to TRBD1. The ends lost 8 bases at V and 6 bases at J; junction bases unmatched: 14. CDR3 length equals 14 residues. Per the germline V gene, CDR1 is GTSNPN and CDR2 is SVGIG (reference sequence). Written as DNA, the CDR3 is TGTGCCCAAATCCTCGGACAGGGAACCCATGGCTACACCTTC. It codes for CAQILGQGTHGYTF.